These 20 T cell receptor beta chains originate from one sample sequenced in a study of blood T cell repertoires in COVID-19. Profiled with immunoSEQ multiplex PCR; TCRdb holds only in-frame clones, not every one. Of 100,000 to 120,000 clones listed, almost 80% are singletons. Input material: peripheral blood. The receptors shown here come from a woman of 80 years or more with active or convalescent COVID-19.

This clone was observed a handful of times. The chain links TRBV28 to TRBJ1-1, with D possibly matching TRBD1 (6 bases). The germline V and J ends were trimmed by 8 bases and 1 base, with 11 bases remaining between them. This CDR3 spans 13 amino acids. Germline V CDR1 and CDR2: MDHEN, SYDVKM. CDR3 nucleotide sequence: TGTGCCAGCCGAGGACAGCAGAACACTGAAGCTTTCTTT. Amino acids: CASRGQQNTEAFF. The whole variable domain, remainder taken from reference TRBV28 and TRBJ1-1, is DVKVTQSSRYLVKRTGEKVFLECVQDMDHENMFWYRQDPGLGLRLIYFSYDVKMKEKGDIPEGYSVSREKKERFSLILESASTNQTSMYLCASRGQQNTEAFFGQGTRLTVV.

V is TRBV5-4 and J is TRBJ2-1; 14 bases map to TRBD2. The CDR3 is 20 residues long. The J segment lost 2 bases and the V segment lost 4 bases, leaving 14 bases of the junction unmatched. CDR1 is SGHNT and CDR2 is YYREEE in the germline V gene (reference sequence). CDR3 nucleotides: TGTGCCAGCAGCCGACACACGCCGGGACTAGCGGGAGCCCCCTACAATGAGCAGTTCTTC. This codes for CASSRHTPGLAGAPYNEQFF.

The V call is TRBV2, the J call TRBJ2-3; TRBD1 matches at 10 bases. The CDR3 extends over 16 amino acids. Unmatched junction bases numbered 8, after V lost 5 bases and J lost 3 bases. Germline CDR1 SNHLY, CDR2 FYNNEI. The DNA for the CDR3 is TGTGCCAGCAGTTCCAGACAGGGGGCTGGTACAGATACGCAGTATTTT. As protein: CASSSRQGAGTDTQYF.

This sequence joins TRBV6-5 and TRBJ2-2; the match to TRBD1 covers 7 bases. Germline lookup yields CDR1 MNHEY and CDR2 SVGAGI. The J segment lost 5 bases and the V segment lost 7 bases, leaving 7 bases of the junction unmatched. The CDR3 has 14 amino acids. CDR3 in DNA: TGTGCCAGCACCCGACAGGGCCGGACCGGGGAGCTGTTTTTT. Encoded protein: CASTRQGRTGELFF.

Comments on this clone: The sample holds other DNA sequences that translate to the same CDR3. Here the CDR3 reads CASSSGQGYGYTF. DNA of the CDR3: TGTGCCAGCAGCTCGGGACAGGGCTATGGCTACACCTTC. V is TRBV7-2 and J is TRBJ1-2; 9 bases are a match to TRBD1. CDR1 is SGHTA, CDR2 FQGNSA, per germline. J gave up 4 bases and V 4 bases, and 1 base lay outside the gene matches. The CDR3 is 13 residues long.

This rearrangement joins TRBV7-2 to TRBJ1-2; 7 bases align to TRBD1. This CDR3 has 13 amino acids. Trimming at V came to 6 bases and at J to 7 bases, leaving 8 bases not matched to a gene. Germline lookup yields CDR1 SGHTA and CDR2 FQGNSA. The CDR3 is CASSLRQGGGYTF. In DNA form, the CDR3 reads TGTGCCAGCAGTCTAAGACAGGGTGGTGGCTACACCTTC.

V usage is TRBV5-1 and J usage is TRBJ1-1; TRBD1 matches at 8 bases. The V gene end was trimmed by 6 bases and the J gene end by 1 base; junction bases not matched to a gene: 2. There are 13 residues in the CDR3. The germline V gene encodes CDR1 SGHRS and CDR2 YFSETQ. The CDR3 sequence is CASNDRGNTEAFF. The CDR3 nucleotides are TGCGCCAGCAACGACAGGGGGAACACTGAAGCTTTCTTT.

The rearrangement links TRBV4-1 to TRBJ2-3; tentative D call: TRBD1 (6 bases). The V gene lost 3 bases and the J gene lost 1 base, with 23 bases spanning the gap. This CDR3 has 19 residues. The V gene's germline CDR1 is MGHRA and CDR2 YSYEKL. CDR3 sequence reads: CASSHGLMGALKGTDTQYF. CDR3 DNA sequence: TGCGCCAGCAGCCATGGACTGATGGGGGCGCTTAAAGGCACAGATACGCAGTATTTT.

CDR3 sequence (DNA): TGTGCCAGCCGACGACAGGGGGTCGCCTATGGCTACACCTTC. Its protein is CASRRQGVAYGYTF. This chain uses TRBV19 with TRBJ1-2; TRBD1 matches 9 bases. This CDR3 region has 14 residues. V lost 9 bases to trimming and J lost 4 bases; unmatched junction nucleotides: 9. The germline V gene encodes CDR1 LNHDA and CDR2 SQIVND (reference sequence).

The chain uses TRBV4-2 and TRBJ1-3, with TRBD1 identical over 7 bases. With V trimmed by 4 bases and J by 3 bases, 6 bases remained unmatched. Looked up from germline, CDR1 is LGHNA and CDR2 is YNFKEQ. The CDR3 sequence is 15 residues long. The chain's CDR3 is CASSRDRVNGNTIYF. In nucleotides, the CDR3 is TGTGCCAGCAGCCGAGACAGGGTGAATGGAAACACCATATATTTT.

V and J are TRBV5-1 and TRBJ1-1; 7 positions match TRBD1. The CDR3 totals 13 residues. In germline, CDR1 is SGHRS, CDR2 YFSETQ. J gave up 6 bases and V 3 bases, and 5 bases lay outside the gene matches. The CDR3 here is CASSYNTGAEAFF. The DNA for the CDR3 is TGCGCCAGCAGCTATAACACAGGGGCTGAAGCTTTCTTT. Complete variable domain (other parts from reference TRBV5-1 and TRBJ1-1): KAGVTQTPRYLIKTRGQQVTLSCSPISGHRSVSWYQQTPGQGLQFLFEYFSETQRNKGNFPGRFSGRQFSNSRSEMNVSTLELGDSALYLCASSYNTGAEAFFGQGTRLTVV.

This clone was counted once. This chain uses TRBV4-2 with TRBJ2-7; 8 bases match TRBD2. Germline CDR1 and CDR2: LGHNA and YNFKEQ. Germline trimming cut 4 bases from V and 7 bases from J; bases unmatched to any gene: 9. The CDR3 consists of 14 residues. CDR3 sequence: CASSPFGGEMEQYF. CDR3 nucleotides: TGTGCCAGCAGCCCCTTCGGGGGGGAGATGGAGCAGTACTTC.

V is TRBV1 and J is TRBJ1-2. TRBV1 is labeled a pseudogene. There are 17 residues in the CDR3. CDR3 loop: CTSRRTREGRFLYGYTF. The DNA of the CDR3 is TGCACCAGCAGAAGAACCAGGGAGGGACGATTTCTCTATGGCTACACCTTC.

The chain recombines TRBV7-2 with TRBJ2-7, with 8 nucleotides matching TRBD2. The V gene end was trimmed by 5 bases and the J gene end by 2 bases; junction bases not matched to a gene: 5. The CDR3 length is 14 residues. CDR1 is SGHTA, CDR2 FQGNSA, per germline. The CDR3 loop reads CASSPPGLAYEQYF. The CDR3 DNA reads TGTGCCAGCAGCCCCCCGGGACTAGCCTACGAGCAGTACTTC.

The chain couples TRBV11-2 to TRBJ1-2, with D possibly being TRBD1 (6 bases). Germline V gene data show CDR1 as SGHAT and CDR2 as FQNNGV. V gave up 4 bases and J gave up 3 bases, with 12 bases separating them. The CDR3 spans 14 residues. The CDR3 region has the DNA TGTGCCAGCAGCTCCCCGGACAGATACTATGGCTACACCTTC. It yields the protein CASSSPDRYYGYTF.

This clone was recorded once. The CDR3 bases are TGCAGTGCTAGTGGGCTAGCGGATGGAGGCACAGATACGCAGTATTTT. It yields the protein CSASGLADGGTDTQYF. The V and J genes are TRBV20-1 and TRBJ2-3; 7 bases map to TRBD2. This CDR3 has 16 residues. Germline CDR1 reads DFQATT; CDR2 reads SNEGSKA (reference sequence). The V gene end was trimmed by 3 bases and the J gene end by 1 base; junction bases not matched to a gene: 10.

The chain links TRBV6-6 to TRBJ2-3; D ambiguous. Germline V gene lookup returns CDR1 MNHNY and CDR2 SVGAGI (reference sequence). This CDR3 has 15 amino acids. Trimming left V 2 bases short and J 1 base short, with 10 bases between. The CDR3 loop reads CASSYLDFRTDTQYF. In nucleotides, the CDR3 is TGTGCCAGCAGTTACCTCGACTTCCGCACAGATACGCAGTATTTT.

This clone was detected once. V gene TRBV5-1 combines with J gene TRBJ2-2, with a weak D call TRBD2 (5 bases). The CDR3 has 16 residues. Germline V lookup: CDR1 SGHRS, CDR2 YFSETQ. V was cut by 4 bases and J by 1 base, with 14 bases left in between. The CDR3, as DNA: TGCGCCAGCAGCACGGGCCCGGCGGGGAACACCGGGGAGCTGTTTTTT. Encoded protein: CASSTGPAGNTGELFF. The entire variable domain, with the rest obtained from reference TRBV5-1 and TRBJ2-2, is as follows: KAGVTQTPRYLIKTRGQQVTLSCSPISGHRSVSWYQQTPGQGLQFLFEYFSETQRNKGNFPGRFSGRQFSNSRSEMNVSTLELGDSALYLCASSTGPAGNTGELFFGEGSRLTVL.

V gene TRBV3-1 (or the pseudogene TRBV3-2) combines with J gene TRBJ2-1, with 8 positions matching TRBD2. The CDR3 sequence is 18 residues long. With V trimmed by 1 base and J by 7 bases, 15 bases remained unmatched. Germline loops: CDR1 LGHDT, CDR2 YNNKEL (reference sequence). The CDR3 spells CASSQGAGLREERNEQFF. CDR3 nucleotides: TGTGCCAGCAGCCAAGGAGCTGGTTTGCGGGAGGAAAGGAATGAGCAGTTCTTC.

The genes are TRBV4-1 and TRBJ2-2; weak D call: TRBD2 (6 bases). This CDR3 is 17 amino acids long. Germline CDR1 is MGHRA and CDR2 is YSYEKL. Trimming removed 2 bases at V and 0 bases at J, with 13 bases between. The chain's CDR3 is CASSQRSGTANTGELFF. CDR3 nucleotide sequence: TGCGCCAGCAGCCAAAGGTCCGGGACTGCGAACACCGGGGAGCTGTTTTTT.